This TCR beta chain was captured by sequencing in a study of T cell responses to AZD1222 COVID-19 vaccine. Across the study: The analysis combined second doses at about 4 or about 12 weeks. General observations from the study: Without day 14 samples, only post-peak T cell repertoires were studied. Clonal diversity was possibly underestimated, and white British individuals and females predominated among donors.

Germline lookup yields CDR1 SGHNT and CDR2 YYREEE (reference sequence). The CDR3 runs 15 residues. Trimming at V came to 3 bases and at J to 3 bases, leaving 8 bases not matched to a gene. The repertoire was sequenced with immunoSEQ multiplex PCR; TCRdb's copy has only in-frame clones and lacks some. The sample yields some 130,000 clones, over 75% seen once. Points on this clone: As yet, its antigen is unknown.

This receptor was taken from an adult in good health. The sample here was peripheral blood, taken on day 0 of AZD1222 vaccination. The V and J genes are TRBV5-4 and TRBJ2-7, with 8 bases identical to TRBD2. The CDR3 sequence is CASSSGAGGRYEQYF. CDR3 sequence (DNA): TGTGCCAGCAGCTCAGGGGCGGGGGGCCGCTACGAGCAGTACTTC.